Below, 15 T cell receptor beta chains from the same sample are listed, as sequenced in a study of OX40 agonist ivuxolimab in advanced cancers. Generated by immunoSEQ multiplex PCR, the TCRdb table keeps only in-frame clones and is missing some. Of 65,000 to 75,000 clones listed, 85% are singletons. The sequenced sample was CD4+ or CD8+ T cells sorted from blood, obtained in a trial of the OX40 agonist ivuxolimab. The receptors here all came from an adult with an advanced solid tumor such as melanoma, head and neck, liver or kidney cancer.

This chain uses TRBV10-3 with TRBJ1-3; D uncertain. Germline V gene sequence: CDR1 ENHRY, CDR2 SYGVKD. The V end lost 7 bases, the J end lost 0 bases, and 7 bases lay between the germline ends. CDR3 length: 13 amino acids. The CDR3 reads CAIKGASGNTIYF. The CDR3 DNA follows: TGTGCCATCAAGGGCGCCTCTGGAAACACCATATATTTT.

This clone appeared a single time. J is TRBJ2-7 and V is TRBV5-8; weak D call: TRBD2 (6 bases). Trimming removed 4 bases from V and 5 bases from J, with 16 bases in between. Germline V gene sequence: CDR1 SGHTS, CDR2 YDEGEE. This CDR3 comprises 14 residues. The chain's CDR3 is CASSLIGTSNEQYF. As DNA, the CDR3 is TGTGCCAGCAGCCTCATCGGGACTTCAAACGAGCAGTACTTC. Using reference TRBV5-8 and TRBJ2-7 for the parts outside the CDR3, the full variable domain is EAGVTQSPTHLIKTRGQQATLRCSPISGHTSVYWYQQALGLGLQFLLWYDEGEERNRGNFPPRFSGRQFPNYSSELNVNALELEDSALYLCASSLIGTSNEQYFGPGTRLTVT.

This clone occurred a few times. The V call is TRBV28, the J call TRBJ1-1, with a possible D match to TRBD1 (6 bases). The CDR3 length is 15 residues. V was pared by 5 bases and J by 4 bases, with 17 bases between. Germline CDR1 and CDR2: MDHEN and SYDVKM. CDR3 nucleotides: TGTGCCAGCAGTATAACAGGGATCGAGGGCACTGAAGCTTTCTTT. Translating gives CASSITGIEGTEAFF.

The gene calls are TRBV7-2 and TRBJ1-5; the match to TRBD1 covers 8 bases. With V trimmed by 5 bases and J by 0 bases, 6 bases remained unmatched. CDR3 length: 16 amino acids. Looked up from germline, CDR1 is SGHTA and CDR2 is FQGNSA. CDR3 protein: CASSMAGGYSNQPQHF. The CDR3 DNA follows: TGTGCCAGCAGCATGGCAGGGGGCTATAGCAATCAGCCCCAGCATTTT.

The chain couples TRBV19 to TRBJ2-1, with D perhaps matching TRBD1 or TRBD2 (5 bases each). Germline V lookup: CDR1 LNHDA, CDR2 SQIVND (reference sequence). The CDR3 covers 14 residues. V was pared by 4 bases and J by 6 bases, with 13 bases between. CDR3 sequence (DNA): TGTGCCAGTAGTACTGGGGACGGTATCAATGAGCAGTTCTTC. Protein: CASSTGDGINEQFF.

The chain links TRBV18 to TRBJ1-1, with a weak D call TRBD1 (6 bases). The V gene lost 2 bases and the J gene lost 3 bases, with 7 bases spanning the gap. Germline lookup yields CDR1 KGHSH and CDR2 LQKENI. The CDR3 totals 13 residues. This chain's CDR3 is CASSPRGDTEAFF. The CDR3 DNA is TGTGCCAGCTCACCAAGGGGGGACACTGAAGCTTTCTTT.

The gene calls are TRBV5-8 and TRBJ1-5; tentatively, D is TRBD1 (6 bases). V was shortened by 6 bases and J by 0 bases, with 10 bases between the two germline ends. Germline V lookup: CDR1 SGHTS, CDR2 YDEGEE. This CDR3 has 14 amino acids. In DNA form, the CDR3 reads TGTGCCAGCACTCGACAGGTTAGCAATCAGCCCCAGCATTTT. This gives the protein CASTRQVSNQPQHF.

The chain employs TRBV7-3 and TRBJ2-2; D may be TRBD2 (5 bases). V was clipped by 5 bases and J by 10 bases, with 14 bases between them. The germline V gene has CDR1 SGHTA and CDR2 FQGTGA. This CDR3 is built from 13 residues. The CDR3 sequence is CASSKAPEEELFF. The CDR3 DNA reads TGTGCCAGCAGCAAGGCCCCGGAGGAGGAGCTGTTTTTT.

This chain links TRBV7-9 with TRBJ2-3; D call uncertain. The V and J ends lost 2 bases and 6 bases respectively, with 15 bases between them. The germline CDR1 and CDR2 sequences are SEHNR and FQNEAQ (reference sequence). This CDR3 has 15 amino acids. CDR3 sequence (DNA): TGTGCCAGCAGCTTACCGACCGGGCCGACGGATACGCAGTATTTT. Its translation is CASSLPTGPTDTQYF.

This clone was observed a few times. The CDR3 spells CSAGWRSPLHF. Written as DNA, the CDR3 is TGCAGTGCTGGCTGGAGGTCACCCCTCCACTTT. The chain combines TRBV20-1 with TRBJ1-6; D uncertain. The CDR3 extends over 11 amino acids. Between the trimmed V and J ends, which lost 5 bases and 10 bases, there was a span of 9 bases. Germline V gene lookup returns CDR1 DFQATT and CDR2 SNEGSKA (reference sequence).

This clone was recorded only once. CDR3: CASSSRSYLQETQYF. Here the CDR3 DNA reads TGTGCCAGCAGTTCCCGTAGCTACCTCCAAGAGACCCAGTACTTC. The V gene is TRBV27, the J gene TRBJ2-5; D not resolved. Germline V gene lookup returns CDR1 MNHEY and CDR2 SMNVEV (reference sequence). This CDR3 has 15 residues. V was shortened by 4 bases and J by 1 base, with 13 bases between the two germline ends.

The chain carries TRBV7-2 and TRBJ2-5; 8 bases match TRBD2. Trimming cost V 4 bases and J 3 bases; bases outside gene matches: 4. Germline V gives CDR1 SGHTA, CDR2 FQGNSA. CDR3 size: 14 residues. The CDR3 sequence: CASSSGGTEETQYF. The CDR3 region has the DNA TGTGCCAGCAGCTCGGGAGGGACCGAAGAGACCCAGTACTTC.

This chain connects TRBV10-3 to TRBJ2-3; D not certain. The CDR3 spans 12 residues. Trimming took off 2 bases at V and 5 bases at J, with 5 bases between the two ends. CDR1 and CDR2 (germline): ENHRY, SYGVKD. The CDR3, as DNA: TGTGCCATCAGTGAGAATGTAGATACGCAGTATTTT. Protein sequence: CAISENVDTQYF.

This clone was seen a handful of times. J is TRBJ2-7 and V is TRBV11-2, with a tentative D call TRBD1 (5 bases). This CDR3 is 13 amino acids long. Germline assignment: CDR1 SGHAT and CDR2 FQNNGV. The V and J ends lost 5 bases and 5 bases respectively, with 13 bases between them. The chain's CDR3 is CASSARPGNEQYF. CDR3 nucleotide sequence: TGTGCCAGCAGCGCCCGGCCAGGGAACGAGCAGTACTTC.

The chain couples TRBV30 to TRBJ2-3; no clear D gene. V was cut by 3 bases and J by 0 bases, with 7 bases left in between. The CDR3 runs to 13 residues. Germline CDR1 GTSNPN, CDR2 SVGIG (reference sequence). CDR3 in amino acids: CAWSPGSTDTQYF. The CDR3 DNA follows: TGTGCCTGGAGCCCCGGTAGCACAGATACGCAGTATTTT.